This T cell receptor beta chain was sequenced for a study of Graves' ophthalmopathy and Graves' hyperthyroidism. Study overall: Samples of peripheral blood were obtained at initial diagnosis, prior to treatment of any kind. Notes on the study in general: Most expanded thyroid clonotypes above 0.001 frequency also appeared in blood. Discriminating ophthalmopathy from stable hyperthyroidism, a 13-signature model attained a sensitivity of under 90% and a specificity of about 81%. As the model predicted ophthalmopathy progression, it achieved a sensitivity of 70% to 71% and a specificity of about 72%.

In germline, CDR1 is SGHRS, CDR2 YFSETQ. The CDR3 is 11 residues long. Trimming removed 4 bases from V and 6 bases from J, with 7 bases in between. About this clonotype: Its antigen is undetermined.

CDR3 regions of TCR beta were amplified from RNA transcripts. RT-PCR in the first round used HTBI primers; a second-round multiplex PCR followed. A single record per CDR3 protein comes from TCRdb applying MiXCR to the multiplex PCR reads. The sample consists of about 410,000 distinct CDR3 sequences, 15% to 20% of them appearing once. The rearrangement joins TRBV5-1 to TRBJ1-1, with D maybe TRBD1 (5 bases). Specimen: peripheral blood. The TCR originated in a young woman with Graves' ophthalmopathy. The CDR3: CASSGDSEAFF. The CDR3 bases are TGCGCCAGCAGCGGGGACTCTGAAGCTTTCTTT.